Below, one T cell receptor (beta chain) is given with its context. What it binds is not known. These data are taken from a study of CD4 T cells in relation to SARS-CoV-2 and coronaviruses. Overall study: After 10 to 11 days of antigen culture, PBMC TCR beta CDR3s were sequenced. Study-wide findings and caveats: Pre-pandemic and post-infection samples never came from the same donor. In around 63% of donors, memory CD4+ clonotypes crossrecognized SARS-CoV-2 and at least one common cold coronavirus spike.

The unexposed donors gave CD4+ T cells in about 2010-2018, prior to COVID-19. The cells were cultured for around ten days before CD4+ T cells were isolated. Unexposed-donor CD4+ T cells were probed with SARS-CoV-2 S/N and four cold-coronavirus spikes, cells permitting. The method was immunoSEQ multiplex PCR; TCRdb's version includes in-frame clones alone and lacks a portion of them. The sample holds some 14,000 clones; 76% are singletons and the top ten take around 30%. V gave up 6 bases and J gave up 7 bases, with 10 bases separating them. The length of the CDR3 is 11 residues. Germline CDR1 DFQATT, CDR2 SNEGSKA (reference sequence).

J is TRBJ1-5 and V is TRBV20-1; the D is unclear. The clonotype originates from a human donor in good health. Material for sequencing was CD4+ T cells from PBMCs, cultured in vitro. The CDR3 DNA reads as TGCAGTGCGAAGGGTCCCCAGCCCCAGCATTTT. It translates to CSAKGPQPQHF.